Each of the 22 T cell receptor beta chains below was sequenced from the same sample in a study of tumor-infiltrating lymphocytes in primary liver carcinoma. It was unsorted whole blood that yielded blood RNA, and germline DNA was also extracted. The investigators made TCR beta cDNA from roughly 0.55 ug total RNA, using a constant-region primer. TCR beta libraries came from three nested multiplex PCR rounds using slightly modified ARM-PCR. Running ten to eleven cycles apiece, the first two PCR rounds relied on TRBV1-TRBV30 forward primers together with a C-beta reverse primer. TCRdb used MiXCR to reprocess the multiplex PCR reads, holding one entry per CDR3 protein. The top ten clones hold 9% of a sample with some 320,000 distinct CDR3 sequences, approximately 65% of them seen once. Specimen: peripheral blood. The receptors were sampled from a man aged 40-50 years with primary liver carcinoma and hepatitis B virus infection.

Many counts were recorded for this clonotype. The chain combines TRBV6-1 with TRBJ1-5, with a weak D call TRBD1 (6 bases). The V gene lost 5 bases and the J gene lost 3 bases, with 8 bases spanning the gap. Germline V gene sequence: CDR1 MNHNS, CDR2 SASEGT. The length of the CDR3 is 13 residues. The CDR3 here is CASSTGPNQPQHF. CDR3 bases: TGTGCCAGCAGTACAGGGCCCAATCAGCCCCAGCATTTT.

Concerning this clonotype itself: This may be a read error, as it is one base from a much larger clone. This chain connects TRBV6-1 to TRBJ2-6, with D perhaps TRBD2 (5 bases). V lost 2 bases to trimming and J lost 8 bases, with 13 bases between them. Per germline, CDR1 MNHNS and CDR2 SASEGT. The CDR3 is 15 residues long. The CDR3 sequence: CASSELGSGTNVLTF. The CDR3 DNA is TGTGCCAGCAGTGAATTGGGTTCCGGGACCAACGTCCTGACTTTC.

On this clonotype itself: A read error may be the cause here, since a much bigger clone is one base away. The rearrangement joins TRBV12-3 or TRBV12-4 to TRBJ2-3; possibly TRBD1 for D (6 bases). The CDR3 is made up of 15 amino acids. CDR3 nucleotides: TGTACCAGCAGTTTGTCGGGACACCCCACAGATACGCAGTATTTT. As protein: CTSSLSGHPTDTQYF.

Only a few counts were recorded for this clonotype. The chain couples TRBV2 to TRBJ1-5, with D uncertain. Germline V gene sequence: CDR1 SNHLY, CDR2 FYNNEI. This CDR3 spans 14 amino acids. V lost 4 bases, J lost 6 bases, and 13 bases lay in between. The chain's CDR3 is CASSVDGLGQPQHF. The CDR3 coding sequence is TGTGCCAGCAGTGTCGATGGTCTCGGTCAGCCCCAGCATTTT.

This clonotype was picked up one time. A much bigger clone sits one base away, suggesting this may be a read error. The CDR3 does not close with the conserved phenylalanine or tryptophan, likely indicating a read error. The V call is TRBV6-1, the J call TRBJ1-2; no reliable D call. Trimming removed 6 bases at V and 0 bases at J, with 5 bases between. In germline, CDR1 is MNHNS, CDR2 SASEGT. The CDR3 sequence is 12 residues long. CDR3 in DNA: TGTGCCAGCAGCGGGCCTAACTATGGCTACACCTTA. It encodes CASSGPNYGYTL.

This clonotype was recorded at least ten times. This chain uses TRBV6-1 with TRBJ1-5; no clear D gene. CDR1 is MNHNS and CDR2 is SASEGT in the germline V gene. The CDR3 is 14 amino acids. V was trimmed by 5 bases and J by 0 bases, leaving 8 bases between them. CDR3 sequence (DNA): TGTGCCAGCAGTAACGGATATAGCAATCAGCCCCAGCATTTT. Protein product: CASSNGYSNQPQHF.

Concerning this clonotype: The junction shows a germline mismatch at one end, possibly a read error. This chain links TRBV6-1 with TRBJ2-3; 9 nucleotides align to TRBD2. The CDR3 has 15 amino acids. Looked up from germline, CDR1 is MNHNS and CDR2 is SASEGT. CDR3 DNA: TGTGACAGCAGTGGGCTAGCGGGGAACACGGATACGCAGTATTTT. Protein sequence: CDSSGLAGNTDTQYF.

As for this clonotype: The junction shows a germline mismatch at one end, possibly a read error. The V and J genes are TRBV11-1 and TRBJ1-3; no clear D. This CDR3 has 14 residues. Germline CDR1 and CDR2: SGHAT and FQDESV (reference sequence). CDR3 in amino acids: CVSSLWRTGNTIYF. DNA of the CDR3: TGTGTCAGTAGCTTATGGCGGACTGGGAACACCATATATTTT.

This clonotype has ten or more counts. The gene calls are TRBV12-3 or TRBV12-4 and TRBJ2-7; D may correspond to TRBD1 or TRBD2 (5 bases each). The V end was cut by 6 bases, the J end by 3 bases, with 12 bases between. The CDR3 extends over 13 amino acids. The CDR3 DNA sequence: TGTGCCAGCAGGGTTCAGGGAGACTACGAGCAGTACTTC. It codes for CASRVQGDYEQYF.

This clonotype occurred many times. At one of its ends the junction is not consistent with the germline gene, which may arise from a read error. V usage is TRBV4-3 and J usage is TRBJ2-7; tentatively, D is TRBD1 (5 bases). Germline assignment: CDR1 LGHNA and CDR2 YSLEER. The CDR3 loop spans 17 amino acids. As DNA, the CDR3 is TGCGCCAGCAGCCAAGAGGTCACAGGTCGAATCTCCCACGAGCAGTACTTC. Translated, it gives CASSQEVTGRISHEQYF.

The chain employs TRBV7-9 and TRBJ2-5; D is undetermined. The length of the CDR3 is 17 residues. V was pared by 5 bases and J by 0 bases, with 19 bases between. The germline V gene has CDR1 SEHNR and CDR2 FQNEAQ (reference sequence). The CDR3 loop reads CASSLSARPIYQETQYF. CDR3 DNA: TGTGCCAGCAGCCTCTCCGCCCGACCGATTTACCAAGAGACCCAGTACTTC. Looking up the rest from reference TRBV7-9 and TRBJ2-5 gives the full variable domain: DTGVSQNPRHKITKRGQNVTFRCDPISEHNRLYWYRQTLGQGPEFLTYFQNEAQLEKSRLLSDRFSAERPKGSFSTLEIQRTEQGDSAMYLCASSLSARPIYQETQYFGPGTRLLVL.

Points on this clonotype: At one boundary the junction diverges from the germline segment, which might be a read error. The gene calls are TRBV28 and TRBJ1-1, with unresolved D. Germline V gene sequence: CDR1 MDHEN, CDR2 SYDVKM. This CDR3 spans 13 amino acids. The CDR3 DNA follows: TGCGCCACTCAAACCAAGGGCTTGACTGAAGCTTTCTTT. Protein sequence: CATQTKGLTEAFF.

V and J are TRBV20-1 and TRBJ2-1; 13 nucleotides align to TRBD2. The CDR3 loop spans 13 amino acids. V shed 6 bases, J shed 8 bases, and the junction held 4 bases outside the gene matches. Looked up from germline, CDR1 is DFQATT and CDR2 is SNEGSKA (reference sequence). DNA of the CDR3: TGCAGTGCGGGGACTAGCGGGACCTATGAGCAGTTCTTC. This gives the protein CSAGTSGTYEQFF.

The rearrangement links TRBV29-1 to TRBJ2-3; a possible D gene is TRBD2 (6 bases). The V end lost 4 bases, the J end lost 6 bases, and 14 bases lay between the germline ends. Germline CDR1 reads SQVTM; CDR2 reads ANQGSEA. The CDR3 has 13 residues. The CDR3 is CSVVGRETDTQYF. CDR3 DNA: TGCAGCGTTGTCGGGCGGGAAACGGATACGCAGTATTTT.

This clonotype was picked up one time. A much larger clonotype is one base distant, so this may be a read error. V gene TRBV6-1 combines with J gene TRBJ1-1; D is ambiguous. The V end lost 5 bases, the J end lost 3 bases, and 13 bases lay between the germline ends. Germline CDR1 reads MNHNS; CDR2 reads SASEGT. CDR3 length: 14 residues. CDR3 loop: CASSRTASDTEAFF. Written as DNA, the CDR3 is TGTGCCAGCAGTCGGACTGCCTCCGACACTGAAGCTTTCTTT.

A word on this clonotype: Since a much larger clone is just one base distant, this may be a read error. The final CDR3 position lacks the conserved phenylalanine or tryptophan, pointing to a likely read error. The J gene is TRBJ1-2, the V gene TRBV12-3 or TRBV12-4; 7 positions agree with TRBD1. CDR3 length equals 11 residues. Trimming cost V 4 bases and J 8 bases; bases outside gene matches: 1. For the CDR3, the DNA is TGTGCCAGCAGTTACAGGGGAGGCTACACCTCC. Residues: CASSYRGGYTS.

A single count supports this clonotype. A junction end diverges from the germline sequence, so it may reflect a read error. CDR3 protein: CTSRGTGTKNIQYF. The CDR3 nucleotides read TGTACCAGCAGAGGAACAGGGACCAAAAACATTCAGTACTTC. This rearrangement joins TRBV6-2 or TRBV6-3 to TRBJ2-4; a possible D gene is TRBD1 (6 bases). Germline CDR1 and CDR2: MNHEY and SVGEGT. CDR3 length: 14 amino acids.

For this clonotype: This may be a read error: a much more frequent sequence differs by one nucleotide. The conserved closing phenylalanine or tryptophan is absent in this CDR3, likely reflecting a read error. The J gene is TRBJ2-7, the V gene TRBV7-8; 11 bases match TRBD2. CDR1 SGHVS and CDR2 FQNEAQ come from the germline V gene. The CDR3 consists of 16 residues. Trimming removed 4 bases from V and 0 bases from J; junction bases left unmatched: 5. The CDR3 protein is CASSWGLAESSYEQYS. In DNA form, the CDR3 reads TGTGCCAGCAGCTGGGGACTAGCGGAGAGCTCCTACGAGCAGTACTCC.

Notes on this clonotype: This clone may be a read error of a much larger clone one base away. This chain links TRBV6-2 or TRBV6-3 with TRBJ2-1; D call uncertain. The germline V gene has CDR1 MNHEY and CDR2 SVGEGT. Trimming took 2 bases from V and 6 from J, leaving 8 bases between them. CDR3 length equals 13 residues. The CDR3 is CASSYLTFNEQFF. The CDR3 DNA reads TGTGCCAGCAGTTACCTAACGTTCAATGAGCAGTTCTTC.

The chain is built from TRBV30 and TRBJ1-4; D not certain. The CDR3 spans 14 residues. The germline gives CDR1 GTSNPN, CDR2 SVGIG (reference sequence). Trimming removed 6 bases at V and 0 bases at J, with 11 bases between. The CDR3 is CACHWWATNEKLFF. CDR3 nucleotides: TGTGCCTGCCACTGGTGGGCAACTAATGAAAAACTGTTTTTT. Full variable domain (missing parts from reference TRBV30 and TRBJ1-4): SQTIHQWPATLVQPVGSPLSLECTVEGTSNPNLYWYRQAAGRGLQLLFYSVGIGQISSEVPQNLSASRPQDRQFILSSKKLLLSDSGFYLCACHWWATNEKLFFGSGTQLSVL.

Worth noting for this clonotype: An end of the junction does not agree with germline; a read error may underlie this. This chain links TRBV11-2 with TRBJ1-1, with D uncertain. Germline CDR1 SGHAT, CDR2 FQNNGV. The CDR3 contains 13 residues. The CDR3 sequence is CDSSLDGGTEAFF. CDR3 nucleotide sequence: TGTGACAGCAGCCTAGATGGAGGCACTGAAGCCTTCTTT.

On this clonotype: This may arise from a read error, as a much more abundant clone is one base away. V gene TRBV4-3 combines with J gene TRBJ2-3; TRBD2 matches 8 bases. The V gene's germline CDR1 is LGHNA and CDR2 YSLEER. This CDR3 is 13 amino acids long. The CDR3, as DNA: TGCGCCAGCAGCCAAGACACCGGGACTAGGAGGGATTTT. Its protein is CASSQDTGTRRDF.